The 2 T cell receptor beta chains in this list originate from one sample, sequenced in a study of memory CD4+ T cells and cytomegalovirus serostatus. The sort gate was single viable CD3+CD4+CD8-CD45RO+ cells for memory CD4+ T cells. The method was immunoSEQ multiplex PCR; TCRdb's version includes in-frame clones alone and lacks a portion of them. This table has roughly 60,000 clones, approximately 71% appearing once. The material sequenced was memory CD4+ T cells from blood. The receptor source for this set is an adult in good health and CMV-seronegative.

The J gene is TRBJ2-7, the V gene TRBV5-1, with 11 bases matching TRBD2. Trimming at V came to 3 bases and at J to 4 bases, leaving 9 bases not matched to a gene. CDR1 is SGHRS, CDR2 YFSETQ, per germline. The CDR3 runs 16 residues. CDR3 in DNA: TGCGCCAGCAGCTCCACGATTACTAGCGGGAGATACGAGCAGTACTTC. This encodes CASSSTITSGRYEQYF.

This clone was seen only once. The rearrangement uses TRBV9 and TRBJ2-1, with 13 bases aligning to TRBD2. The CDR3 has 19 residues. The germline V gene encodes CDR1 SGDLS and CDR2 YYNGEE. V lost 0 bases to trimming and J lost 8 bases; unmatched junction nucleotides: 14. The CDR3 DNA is TGTGCCAGCAGCGTAGAGGGACTAGCGGGACGCGCAGGGTGGCATGAGCAGTTCTTC. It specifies CASSVEGLAGRAGWHEQFF.